These 28 T cell receptor beta chains were sequenced from one sample in a study of T cells after yellow fever vaccination. TCRdb independently ran MiXCR on the 5' RACE reads; one entry per CDR3 protein. The sample shows under 200,000 distinct CDR3 sequences, 6% to 7.5% of them seen only once. The sample consisted of CD4+ T cells sorted from PBMCs, taken 5 to 6 days after the first yellow fever vaccination. Source of these receptors: a young man who received the YFV17D yellow fever vaccine.

This clonotype was observed many times. CDR3: CASGQGGTLSTDTQYF. CDR3 nucleotides: TGTGCCAGCGGTCAGGGGGGGACGTTAAGCACAGATACGCAGTATTTT. V usage is TRBV2 and J usage is TRBJ2-3, with D perhaps TRBD1 or TRBD2 (7 bases each). Germline CDR1 is SNHLY and CDR2 is FYNNEI. V was trimmed by 8 bases and J by 0 bases, leaving 18 bases between them. This CDR3 has 16 amino acids. Together with reference TRBV2 and TRBJ2-3, the CDR3 gives the full variable domain: EPEVTQTPSHQVTQMGQEVILRCVPISNHLYFYWYRQILGQKVEFLVSFYNNEISEKSEIFDDQFSVERPDGSNFTLKIRSTKLEDSAMYFCASGQGGTLSTDTQYFGPGTRLTVL.

Ten or more counts support this clonotype. The gene calls are TRBV5-8 and TRBJ2-2; 14 bases map to TRBD2. The V segment lost 4 bases and the J segment 1 base; nucleotides outside the gene matches: 3. The CDR3 contains 17 residues. Germline-derived CDR1 and CDR2 are SGHTS and YDEGEE. CDR3 loop: CASSPGLAGGNTGELFF. In DNA form, the CDR3 reads TGTGCCAGCAGCCCCGGACTAGCGGGGGGGAACACCGGGGAGCTGTTTTTT. Looking up the rest from reference TRBV5-8 and TRBJ2-2 gives the full variable domain: EAGVTQSPTHLIKTRGQQATLRCSPISGHTSVYWYQQALGLGLQFLLWYDEGEERNRGNFPPRFSGRQFPNYSSELNVNALELEDSALYLCASSPGLAGGNTGELFFGEGSRLTVL.

This clonotype was detected many times. The chain recombines TRBV2 with TRBJ2-1; D is unclear. This CDR3 has 11 residues. Trimming took off 6 bases at V and 9 bases at J, with 9 bases between the two ends. The germline V gene encodes CDR1 SNHLY and CDR2 FYNNEI. CDR3 protein: CASSGRTEQFF. The CDR3 nucleotides read TGTGCCAGCAGCGGTCGAACTGAGCAGTTCTTC.

As for this clonotype: The CDR3 end shows no conserved phenylalanine or tryptophan, and so a read error is likely. This chain connects TRBV6-4 to TRBJ1-2; 7 bases fit TRBD1. CDR3 size: 14 residues. Germline CDR1 MRHNA, CDR2 SNTAGT. Trimming took 8 bases from V and 3 from J; bases not matched to a gene: 9. CDR3 nucleotide sequence: TGTGCCAGCCGAGACAGGGAGCCATACTATGGCTACACCTTA. Its translation is CASRDREPYYGYTL.

V and J are TRBV4-2 and TRBJ2-2, with 9 nucleotides matching TRBD1. Germline V gives CDR1 LGHNA, CDR2 YNFKEQ. V trimming: 0 bases; J trimming: 4 bases; junction bases outside the gene matches: 6. This CDR3 is built from 17 residues. CDR3 in DNA: TGTGCCAGCAGCCAAGAGGGACAGGGTGAGGGCACCGGGGAGCTGTTTTTT. Residues: CASSQEGQGEGTGELFF.

This clonotype has ten or more counts. V is TRBV4-1 and J is TRBJ1-5; TRBD1 is a possible D gene (5 bases). The CDR3 has 17 amino acids. V lost 2 bases and J lost 1, with 15 bases in between. Germline V lookup: CDR1 MGHRA, CDR2 YSYEKL. CDR3 region: CASSQRDLPASNQPQHF. The CDR3 bases are TGCGCCAGCAGCCAACGGGACCTCCCAGCGAGCAATCAGCCCCAGCATTTT.

This clonotype has a handful of counts. V is TRBV5-4 and J is TRBJ1-4, with a possible D match to TRBD1 (5 bases). V was trimmed by 0 bases and J by 7 bases, leaving 13 bases between them. The length of the CDR3 is 15 residues. Per the germline V gene, CDR1 is SGHNT and CDR2 is YYREEE (reference sequence). The CDR3 bases are TGTGCCAGCAGCTTGGGAGGGGCGCGGGTTGAAAAACTGTTTTTT. Translated, it gives CASSLGGARVEKLFF.

Ten or more counts support this clonotype. The germline gene is not matched at one end of the junction; a read error may be the cause. This chain connects TRBV3-1 to TRBJ2-2, with TRBD1 as a possible D gene (6 bases). The CDR3 contains 15 residues. The germline CDR1 and CDR2 sequences are LGHDT and YNNKEL (reference sequence). The CDR3 nucleotides are TGTGCCAGCAGCCAAGTAAGGGGGAGCACCGGGGAGCTGGTTTTT. Translated: CASSQVRGSTGELVF.

This clonotype appeared many times. The V and J genes are TRBV7-9 and TRBJ2-2; 11 bases are shared with TRBD2. Per germline, CDR1 SEHNR and CDR2 FQNEAQ (reference sequence). This CDR3 is 15 amino acids long. The J segment lost 4 bases and the V segment lost 6 bases, leaving 4 bases of the junction unmatched. The CDR3 DNA sequence: TGTGCCAGCAGACCTGGACTAGCGGGCACCGGGGAGCTGTTTTTT. Amino acids: CASRPGLAGTGELFF.

This clonotype was picked up many times. This chain uses TRBV20-1 with TRBJ2-1, with 9 positions matching TRBD1. From germline, CDR1 is DFQATT and CDR2 SNEGSKA (reference sequence). CDR3 length: 16 amino acids. Germline trimming cut 5 bases from V and 4 bases from J; bases unmatched to any gene: 12. CDR3 sequence reads: CSALGGRTGAYNEQFF. In DNA, the CDR3 is TGCAGTGCTCTAGGGGGGAGGACAGGGGCTTACAATGAGCAGTTCTTC.

The V call is TRBV4-1, the J call TRBJ2-5, with 9 bases aligning to TRBD2. Unmatched junction bases numbered 14, after V lost 4 bases and J lost 5 bases. This CDR3 spans 17 amino acids. Per the germline V gene, CDR1 is MGHRA and CDR2 is YSYEKL. The CDR3 region is CASSPTRGGGAQETQYF. The CDR3 bases are TGCGCCAGCAGCCCCACACGGGGCGGGGGGGCACAGGAGACCCAGTACTTC.

This chain uses TRBV7-2 with TRBJ2-3; 9 nucleotides match TRBD2. The V segment lost 2 bases and the J segment 3 bases; nucleotides outside the gene matches: 3. CDR3 size: 15 residues. Germline V CDR1 and CDR2: SGHTA, FQGNSA. CDR3 sequence: CASSLNAGGTDTQYF. CDR3 DNA sequence: TGTGCCAGCAGCTTAAACGCGGGGGGGACAGATACGCAGTATTTT.

This clonotype was observed at least ten times. The V and J genes are TRBV4-1 and TRBJ1-2; D is unclear. Trimming took 1 base from V and 4 from J, leaving 10 bases between them. The CDR3 totals 14 residues. Germline V gene lookup returns CDR1 MGHRA and CDR2 YSYEKL. The CDR3 DNA follows: TGCGCCAGCAGCCAAGGTACCTGGGGCTATGGCTACACCTTC. Its protein product is CASSQGTWGYGYTF.

This clonotype was counted only a few times. The rearrangement links TRBV10-3 to TRBJ1-6; D is perhaps TRBD1 (6 bases). Deletions cut 7 bases from V and 12 bases from J, with 19 bases between. The germline gives CDR1 ENHRY, CDR2 SYGVKD. The CDR3 spans 14 residues. CDR3 sequence reads: CAITPGGGYGPLHF. The DNA of the CDR3 is TGTGCCATCACTCCGGGAGGGGGGTATGGACCCCTCCACTTT.

Ten or more counts support this clonotype. As DNA, the CDR3 is TGCGCCAGCAGCCCCTTAGGGAACACCGGGGAGCTGTTTTTT. It translates to CASSPLGNTGELFF. The V and J genes are TRBV5-1 and TRBJ2-2; D remains ambiguous. The CDR3 totals 14 residues. Germline values: CDR1 SGHRS, CDR2 YFSETQ. The ends were cut back, 4 bases at V and 1 base at J, with 8 bases in the middle. The variable domain in full, completed from reference TRBV5-1 and TRBJ2-2, reads KAGVTQTPRYLIKTRGQQVTLSCSPISGHRSVSWYQQTPGQGLQFLFEYFSETQRNKGNFPGRFSGRQFSNSRSEMNVSTLELGDSALYLCASSPLGNTGELFFGEGSRLTVL.

This clonotype was seen repeatedly, ten times or more. The chain employs TRBV7-9 and TRBJ2-2, with a weak D call TRBD1 (5 bases). CDR1 is SEHNR, CDR2 FQNEAQ, per germline (reference sequence). The CDR3 is made up of 12 amino acids. The V end was cut by 5 bases, the J end by 7 bases, with 8 bases between. CDR3 sequence (DNA): TGTGCCAGCAGCCCCCAGGGCGGGGAGCTGTTTTTT. Protein: CASSPQGGELFF.

In this sample, this clonotype turned up many times. J is TRBJ2-7 and V is TRBV21-1. TRBV21-1 is flagged as a pseudogene. The CDR3 is made up of 15 amino acids. The CDR3 nucleotides read TGTGCCAGCAGCACATCCTACCGGAGCTCCTACGAGCAGTACGTC. Protein product: CASSTSYRSSYEQYV.

Many counts were recorded for this clonotype. CDR3 residues: CASSRTGVRGTEAFF. DNA for the CDR3: TGTGCCAGCAGTAGGACAGGGGTGCGGGGCACTGAAGCTTTCTTT. The chain joins TRBV12-3 or TRBV12-4 to TRBJ1-1; 9 positions match TRBD1. The CDR3 has 15 residues. V was pared by 5 bases and J by 4 bases, with 8 bases of the junction left unmatched.

At least ten counts were recorded for this clonotype. The gene calls are TRBV7-3 and TRBJ2-1; 7 nucleotides agree with TRBD2. The V gene end was trimmed by 7 bases and the J gene end by 5 bases; junction bases not matched to a gene: 8. The CDR3 runs to 14 residues. Germline-derived CDR1 and CDR2 are SGHTA and FQGTGA. The CDR3 spells CASKKGGGDNEQFF. CDR3 coding DNA: TGTGCCAGCAAGAAGGGCGGGGGAGACAATGAGCAGTTCTTC.

In its sample, this clonotype was seen many times. The chain combines TRBV10-3 with TRBJ2-7, with a tentative D call TRBD1 (6 bases). V lost 10 bases, J lost 1 base, and 20 bases lay in between. Germline CDR1 and CDR2: ENHRY and SYGVKD. There are 15 residues in the CDR3. This CDR3 reads CATLSQGKGSYEQYV. For the CDR3, the DNA is TGTGCCACGCTTTCTCAGGGGAAGGGATCCTACGAGCAGTACGTC.

This clonotype was recorded many times. The CDR3 nucleotides read TGTGCCATCCGATATGCAACTAATGAAAAACTGTTTTTT. Amino acid sequence: CAIRYATNEKLFF. This rearrangement joins TRBV12-3 or TRBV12-4 to TRBJ1-4, with no clear D. The V gene lost 10 bases and the J gene lost 0 bases, with 9 bases spanning the gap. There are 13 residues in the CDR3.

This clonotype was detected only a few times. The gene calls are TRBV12-3 or TRBV12-4 and TRBJ2-1, with TRBD2 matching 8 bases. V was clipped by 5 bases and J by 4 bases; unmatched bases: 7. The CDR3 is made up of 15 amino acids. The CDR3 protein is CASSAQAGGYNEQFF. The CDR3 DNA sequence: TGTGCCAGCAGTGCCCAGGCGGGGGGATACAATGAGCAGTTCTTC.

This clonotype was found a few times. The rearrangement links TRBV7-2 to TRBJ2-7, with D perhaps matching TRBD2 (7 bases). The germline V and J ends were trimmed by 1 base and 6 bases, with 16 bases remaining between them. CDR3 length: 15 residues. Germline loops: CDR1 SGHTA, CDR2 FQGNSA. The CDR3 loop is CASSLVRGAGFEQYV. The DNA of the CDR3 is TGTGCCAGCAGCTTAGTACGGGGGGCAGGATTCGAGCAGTACGTC.

At least ten counts were recorded for this clonotype. The chain combines TRBV18 with TRBJ2-7; perhaps TRBD1 as D (6 bases). Between the trimmed V and J ends, which lost 2 bases and 4 bases, there was a span of 15 bases. Germline lookup yields CDR1 KGHSH and CDR2 LQKENI. The CDR3 is made up of 15 amino acids. The CDR3 protein is CASSPGQARGYEQYF. CDR3 sequence (DNA): TGTGCCAGCTCACCAGGGCAGGCAAGGGGGTACGAGCAGTACTTC.

This clonotype was recorded a few times. This rearrangement joins TRBV6-5 to TRBJ2-1; possible D gene TRBD1, 8 bases. Between the trimmed V and J ends, which lost 6 bases and 10 bases, there was a span of 19 bases. The CDR3 is 14 amino acids. Germline CDR1 reads MNHEY; CDR2 reads SVGAGI. This CDR3 reads CASSPWTGREEQFF. In DNA, the CDR3 is TGTGCCAGCAGCCCCTGGACAGGGAGGGAGGAGCAGTTCTTC.

Points on this clonotype: An end of the junction does not agree with germline; a read error may underlie this. J is TRBJ2-2 and V is TRBV5-6, with TRBD1 identical over 8 bases. From germline, CDR1 is SGHDT and CDR2 YYEEEE. This CDR3 comprises 15 residues. The CDR3: CASRLDRAGTGELFF. CDR3 nucleotide sequence: TGTGCCAGCAGATTGGACAGGGCGGGAACCGGGGAGCTGTTTTTT.

This clonotype was observed a handful of times. J is TRBJ1-2 and V is TRBV3-1, with TRBD1 as a possible D gene (6 bases). The CDR3 covers 15 residues. Trimming left V 4 bases short and J 4 bases short, with 16 bases between. Germline V gives CDR1 LGHDT, CDR2 YNNKEL (reference sequence). The CDR3 DNA is TGTGCCAGCAGCCTTCAAGGGGGTCCAGGCTATGGCTACACCTTC. It yields the protein CASSLQGGPGYGYTF.

Many counts were recorded for this clonotype. The chain couples TRBV5-1 to TRBJ2-2; unclear D gene. Trimming left V 0 bases short and J 4 bases short, with 10 bases between. CDR1 and CDR2 (germline): SGHRS, YFSETQ. This CDR3 is 15 amino acids long. The CDR3: CASSLAVSSTGELFF. The CDR3 DNA reads as TGCGCCAGCAGCTTGGCCGTGTCAAGCACCGGGGAGCTGTTTTTT.